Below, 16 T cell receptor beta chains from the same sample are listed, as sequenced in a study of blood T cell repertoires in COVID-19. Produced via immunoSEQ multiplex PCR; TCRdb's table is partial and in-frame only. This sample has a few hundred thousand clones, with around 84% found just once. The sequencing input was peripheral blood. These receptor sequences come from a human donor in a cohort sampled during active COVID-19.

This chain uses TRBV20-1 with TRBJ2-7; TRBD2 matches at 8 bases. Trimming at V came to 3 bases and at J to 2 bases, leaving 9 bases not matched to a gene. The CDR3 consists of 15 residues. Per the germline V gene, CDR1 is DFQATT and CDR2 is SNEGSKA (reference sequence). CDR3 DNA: TGCAGTGCTAGTTCTAGCGGGCTGGTTACCTACGAGCAGTACTTC. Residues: CSASSSGLVTYEQYF.

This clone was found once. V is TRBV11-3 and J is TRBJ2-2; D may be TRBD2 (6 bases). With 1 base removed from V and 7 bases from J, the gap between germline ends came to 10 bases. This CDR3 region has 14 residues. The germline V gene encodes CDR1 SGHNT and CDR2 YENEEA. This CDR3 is CASSLGGKGGELFF. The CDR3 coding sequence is TGTGCCAGCAGCTTAGGCGGGAAGGGCGGGGAGCTGTTTTTT.

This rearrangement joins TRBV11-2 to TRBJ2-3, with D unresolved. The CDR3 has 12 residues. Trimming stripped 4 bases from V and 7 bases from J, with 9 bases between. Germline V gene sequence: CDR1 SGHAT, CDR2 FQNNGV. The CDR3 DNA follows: TGTGCCAGCAGCTCCTTAGCAAATACGCAGTATTTT. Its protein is CASSSLANTQYF.

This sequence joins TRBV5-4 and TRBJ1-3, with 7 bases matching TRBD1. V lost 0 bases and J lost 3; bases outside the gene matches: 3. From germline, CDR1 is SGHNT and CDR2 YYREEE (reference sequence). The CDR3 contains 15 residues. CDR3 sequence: CASSLEGAVGNTIYF. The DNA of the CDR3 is TGTGCCAGCAGCTTGGAGGGGGCGGTTGGAAACACCATATATTTT.

The CDR3, as DNA: TGTGCCAGCAGCCCCTCAGGGTGGAACAATGAGCAGTTCTTC. This translates into CASSPSGWNNEQFF. V usage is TRBV9 and J usage is TRBJ2-1; TRBD1 might be the D (5 bases). CDR1 SGDLS and CDR2 YYNGEE come from the germline V gene. The CDR3 length is 14 residues. V was pared by 4 bases and J by 5 bases, with 13 bases between.

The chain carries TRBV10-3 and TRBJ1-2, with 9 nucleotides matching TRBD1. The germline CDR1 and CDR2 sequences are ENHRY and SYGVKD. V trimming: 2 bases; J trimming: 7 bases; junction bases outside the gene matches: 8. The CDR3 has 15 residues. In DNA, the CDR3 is TGTGCCATCAGTGAGGTACAGGGGGCAAGGACTGGCTACACCTTC. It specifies CAISEVQGARTGYTF.

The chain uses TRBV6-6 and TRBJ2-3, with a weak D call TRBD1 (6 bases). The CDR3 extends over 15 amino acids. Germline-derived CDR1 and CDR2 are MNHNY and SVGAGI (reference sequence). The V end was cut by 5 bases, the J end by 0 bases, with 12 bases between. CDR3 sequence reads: CASSRPGVSTDTQYF. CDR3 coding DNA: TGTGCCAGCAGTAGACCAGGGGTTAGCACAGATACGCAGTATTTT.

In DNA, the CDR3 is TGTGCCAGCAGTGAGGGGACTTACGAGCAGTACTTC. As protein: CASSEGTYEQYF. This rearrangement joins TRBV28 to TRBJ2-7; possibly TRBD2 for D (6 bases). The germline CDR1 and CDR2 sequences are MDHEN and SYDVKM. CDR3 length: 12 amino acids. The V end lost 5 bases, the J end lost 4 bases, and 9 bases lay between the germline ends.

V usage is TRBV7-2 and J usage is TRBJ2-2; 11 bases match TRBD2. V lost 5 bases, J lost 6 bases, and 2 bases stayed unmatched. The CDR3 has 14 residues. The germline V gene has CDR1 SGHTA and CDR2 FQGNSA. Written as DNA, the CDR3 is TGTGCCAGCAGCCAGGGACTAGCGGCCGGGGAGCTGTTTTTT. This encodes CASSQGLAAGELFF.

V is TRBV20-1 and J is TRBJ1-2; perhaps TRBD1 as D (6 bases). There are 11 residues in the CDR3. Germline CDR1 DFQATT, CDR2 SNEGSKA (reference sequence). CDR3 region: CSVTGNYGYTF. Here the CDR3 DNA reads TGCAGCGTCACAGGGAACTATGGCTACACCTTC.

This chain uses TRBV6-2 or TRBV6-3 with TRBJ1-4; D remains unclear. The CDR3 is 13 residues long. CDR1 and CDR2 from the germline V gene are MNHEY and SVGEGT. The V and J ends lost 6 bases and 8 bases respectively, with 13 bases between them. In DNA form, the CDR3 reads TGTGCCAGCAGCTCGCCCGGGGTGGAAAAACTGTTTTTT. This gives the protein CASSSPGVEKLFF.

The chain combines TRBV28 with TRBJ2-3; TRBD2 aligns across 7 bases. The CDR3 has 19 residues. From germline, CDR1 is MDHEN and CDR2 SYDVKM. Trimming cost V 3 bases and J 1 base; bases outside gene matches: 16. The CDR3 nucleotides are TGTGCCAGCAGTTTTGTCCGCGGGAGAGGGGAGAGGGGCACAGATACGCAGTATTTT. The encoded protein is CASSFVRGRGERGTDTQYF.

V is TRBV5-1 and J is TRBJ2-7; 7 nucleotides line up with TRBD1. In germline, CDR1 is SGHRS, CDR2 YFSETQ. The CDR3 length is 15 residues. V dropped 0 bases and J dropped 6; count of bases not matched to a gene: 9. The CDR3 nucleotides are TGCGCCAGCAGCTTGGAGGTGAGGACAGGAGGCGAGCAGTACTTC. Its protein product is CASSLEVRTGGEQYF.

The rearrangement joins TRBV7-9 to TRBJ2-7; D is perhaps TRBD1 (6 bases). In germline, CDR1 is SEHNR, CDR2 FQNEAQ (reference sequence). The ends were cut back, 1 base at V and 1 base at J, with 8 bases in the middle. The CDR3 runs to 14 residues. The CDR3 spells CASSLGQESYEQYF. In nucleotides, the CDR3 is TGTGCCAGCAGCTTAGGACAGGAGTCCTACGAGCAGTACTTC.

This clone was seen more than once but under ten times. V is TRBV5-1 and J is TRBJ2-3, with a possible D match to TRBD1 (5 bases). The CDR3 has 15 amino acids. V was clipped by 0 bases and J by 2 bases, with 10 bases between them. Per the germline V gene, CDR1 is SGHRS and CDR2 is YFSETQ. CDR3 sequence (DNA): TGCGCCAGCAGCTTGGGGGGCACAGACACAGATACGCAGTATTTT. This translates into CASSLGGTDTDTQYF.

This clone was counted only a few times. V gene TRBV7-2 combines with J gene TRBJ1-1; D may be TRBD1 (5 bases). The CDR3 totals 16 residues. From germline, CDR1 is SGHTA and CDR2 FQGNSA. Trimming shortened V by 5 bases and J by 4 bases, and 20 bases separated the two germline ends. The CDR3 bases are TGTGCCAGCAGCCCCTGGGTTAGGGCGGGGGGCACTGAAGCTTTCTTT. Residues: CASSPWVRAGGTEAFF.